The present entry profiles one T cell receptor (beta chain) with its context. Its matching antigen is unknown. The time point denotes: week 35, safety follow-up. Each vaccine dose was 300 ug of mutant IDH1 20-mer peptide, with topical imiquimod. Diagnosis in the donors showed new WHO grade 3 or 4 astrocytomas that were IDH1-mutant and ATRX-lost. From germline, CDR1 is SGDLS and CDR2 YYNGEE. This CDR3 has 15 amino acids. The ends were cut back, 0 bases at V and 2 bases at J, with 9 bases in the middle. TCRdb keeps only in-frame clones here, not all; method: immunoSEQ multiplex PCR. This table has 69,000 or so clones, more than 85% appearing once. This entry belongs to a study of a mutant IDH1 vaccine in newly diagnosed glioma. Turning to the study itself: Treated patients comprised 62.5% males and 37.5% females, mean age approximately 37 years. Most patients had received both radiotherapy and temozolomide, the prior options being radiotherapy, temozolomide, or both. Scheduled at week 35, visit V12 preceded visit V13, held at week 47.

This clonotype was sampled from a man aged 30 to 45 with glioma. This chain joins TRBV9 and TRBJ2-1; D is undetermined. This sample comprised PBMCs, obtained from a glioma patient whose treatment included an IDH1 peptide vaccine. CDR3 amino acids: CASSVADGTYNEQFF. The CDR3 nucleotides read TGTGCCAGCAGCGTAGCGGACGGAACCTACAATGAGCAGTTCTTC. The whole variable domain, filled in from reference TRBV9 and TRBJ2-1, reads DSGVTQTPKHLITATGQRVTLRCSPRSGDLSVYWYQQSLDQGLQFLIQYYNGEERAKGNILERFSAQQFPDLHSELNLSSLELGDSALYFCASSVADGTYNEQFFGPGTRLTVL.